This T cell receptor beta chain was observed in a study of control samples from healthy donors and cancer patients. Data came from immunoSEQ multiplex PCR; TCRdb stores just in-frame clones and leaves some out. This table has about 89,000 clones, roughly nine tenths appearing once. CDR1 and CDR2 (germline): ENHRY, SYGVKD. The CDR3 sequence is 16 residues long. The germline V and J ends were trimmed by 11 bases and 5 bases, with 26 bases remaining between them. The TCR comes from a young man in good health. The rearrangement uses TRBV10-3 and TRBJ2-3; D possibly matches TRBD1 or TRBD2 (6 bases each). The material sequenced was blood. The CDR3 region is CASWYEEGVLRDTQYF. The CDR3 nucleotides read TGTGCCTCCTGGTATGAGGAGGGGGTCCTAAGAGATACGCAGTATTTT.